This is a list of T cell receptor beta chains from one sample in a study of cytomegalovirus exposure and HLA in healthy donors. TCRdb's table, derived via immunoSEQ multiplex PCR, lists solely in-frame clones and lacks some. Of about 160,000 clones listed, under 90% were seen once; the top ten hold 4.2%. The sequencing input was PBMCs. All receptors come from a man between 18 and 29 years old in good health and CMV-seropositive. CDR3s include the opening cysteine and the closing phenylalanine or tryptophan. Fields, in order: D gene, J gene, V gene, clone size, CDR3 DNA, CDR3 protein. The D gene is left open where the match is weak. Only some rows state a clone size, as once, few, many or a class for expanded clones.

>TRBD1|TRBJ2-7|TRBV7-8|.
TGTGCCAGCAGCGCAGACAGGGGGACCTACGAGCAGTACTTC
CASSADRGTYEQYF
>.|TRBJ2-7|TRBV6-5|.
TGTGCCAGCAGTACTCGGACACGACGCCCCTACGAGCAGTACTTC
CASSTRTRRPYEQYF
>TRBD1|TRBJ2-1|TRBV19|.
TGTGCCAGTAGACCGGGACAGGGAACCTACAATGAGCAGTTCTTC
CASRPGQGTYNEQFF
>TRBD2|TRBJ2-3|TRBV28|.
TGTGCCAGCAGTCCGATATTTGGGGGGACTAGCGGGAGGTTACCAGATACGCAGTATTTT
CASSPIFGGTSGRLPDTQYF
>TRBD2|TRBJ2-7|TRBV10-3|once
TGTGCCATCAGTGAGTCGATAACTGGGACTACAGCCTACGAGCAGTACTTC
CAISESITGTTAYEQYF
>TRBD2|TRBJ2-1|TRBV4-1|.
TGCGCCAGCAGCCAATATAGCGGGAGAGATCGCAATGAGCAGTTCTTC
CASSQYSGRDRNEQFF
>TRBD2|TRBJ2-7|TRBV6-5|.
TGTGCCAGCAGTCTGGGACTAGCGGGAGTGGGTGAGCAGTACTTC
CASSLGLAGVGEQYF
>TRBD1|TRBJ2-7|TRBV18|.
TGTGCCAGCTCACCAAGACAGGGTTACGAGCAGTACTTC
CASSPRQGYEQYF
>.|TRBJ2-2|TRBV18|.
TGTGCCAGCTCACGTTCTAGCCGCTCGGCAGGAGCGCGCGCGAACACCGGGGAGCTGTTTTTT
CASSRSSRSAGARANTGELFF
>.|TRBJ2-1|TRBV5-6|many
TGTGCCAGCAGCCTAGGGGGACTACTCTACAATGAGCAGTTCTTC
CASSLGGLLYNEQFF
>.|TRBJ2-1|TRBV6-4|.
TGTGCCAGCAGTGACAATAGCGGAGACTACAATGAGCAGTTCTTC
CASSDNSGDYNEQFF